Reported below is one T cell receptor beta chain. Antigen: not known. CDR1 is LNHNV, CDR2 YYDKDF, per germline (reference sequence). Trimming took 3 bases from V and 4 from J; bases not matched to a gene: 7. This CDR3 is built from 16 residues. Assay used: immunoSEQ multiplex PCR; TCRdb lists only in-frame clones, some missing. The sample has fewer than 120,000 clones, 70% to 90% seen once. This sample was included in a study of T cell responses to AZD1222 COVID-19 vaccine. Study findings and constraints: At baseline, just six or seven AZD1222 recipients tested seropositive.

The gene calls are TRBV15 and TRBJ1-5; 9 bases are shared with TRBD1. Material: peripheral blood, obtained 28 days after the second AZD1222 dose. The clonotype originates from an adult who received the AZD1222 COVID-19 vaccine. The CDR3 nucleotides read TGTGCCACCAGCAGGGGAACACAGGGGGCGAATCAGCCCCAGCATTTT. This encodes CATSRGTQGANQPQHF. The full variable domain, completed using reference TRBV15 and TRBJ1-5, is DAMVIQNPRYQVTQFGKPVTLSCSQTLNHNVMYWYQQKSSQAPKLLFHYYDKDFNNEADTPDNFQSRRPNTSFCFLDIRSPGLGDTAMYLCATSRGTQGANQPQHFGDGTRLSIL.